This TCR beta chain appears in the sequencing data of a study of OX40 agonist ivuxolimab in advanced cancers. Study-level information: Partial responses were recorded for three patients, including one with hepatocellular carcinoma and two with cutaneous melanoma. Points from the study as a whole: In general, CD8+ T cells held more expanded clones than CD4+ did, on average.

This CDR3 region has 18 residues. The germline CDR1 and CDR2 sequences are MDHEN and SYDVKM. V shed 3 bases, J shed 0 bases, and the junction held 7 bases outside the gene matches. For this clone: The antigen is not known.

The method was immunoSEQ multiplex PCR; TCRdb's version includes in-frame clones alone and lacks a portion of them. Of about 60,000 clones listed, approximately 86% are singletons. The sequence derives from an adult with an advanced solid tumor such as melanoma, head and neck, liver or kidney cancer. The source was CD4+ or CD8+ T cells sorted from blood, collected in a trial of the OX40 agonist ivuxolimab. The chain uses TRBV28 and TRBJ2-3, with 12 bases matching TRBD2. The CDR3 sequence: CASSFGRGTSGSTDTQYF. DNA for the CDR3: TGTGCCAGCAGTTTCGGTCGAGGGACTAGCGGGAGCACAGATACGCAGTATTTT.